One T cell receptor (beta chain) is described in this entry. For each CDR3 protein, TCRdb gives one entry from its re-call of the 5' RACE reads, without DNA. In all, the sample yields more than 300,000 distinct CDR3 sequences. The data derive from a study of monozygotic twins with inflammatory bowel disease. The CDR3 consists of 13 residues. Germline V gene data show CDR1 as ENHRY and CDR2 as SYGVKD. The specimen was blood. The chain couples TRBV10-3 to TRBJ2-5. The TCR sequence derives from a human donor with ulcerative colitis or Crohn's disease, or a healthy co-twin of an affected twin (not recorded which). CDR3 in amino acids: CAISESWVETQYF.